This entry concerns a single T cell receptor (beta chain). The assay was immunoSEQ multiplex PCR, and TCRdb's table has in-frame clones only and misses some. The top ten hold 3% to 3.5% of the sample, which has about 190,000 clones, around 83% seen once. This sample is drawn from a study of blood T cell repertoires in COVID-19. The clonotype was recovered from a woman aged 25-40 years who had been exposed to COVID-19. Sample: PBMCs or T cells enriched from blood (not recorded which).

For the CDR3, the DNA is TGTGCCACCCCCGGGGTTGACTATGGCTACACCTTC. Translated, it gives CATPGVDYGYTF. The rearrangement links TRBV12-3 or TRBV12-4 to TRBJ1-2; D is undetermined. The CDR3 spans 12 residues. V was trimmed by 10 bases and J by 3 bases, leaving 12 bases between them.